A selection of T cell receptor beta chains follows, all from one sample in a study of T cell responses to AZD1222 COVID-19 vaccine. Only in-frame clones appear in the TCRdb table, and some are missing; sequencing was by immunoSEQ multiplex PCR. The repertoire consists of some 120,000 clones, with 94% occurring once and the leading ten covering roughly 7.2%. The material was peripheral blood, obtained on day 0 of AZD1222 vaccination. The receptors derive from an adult in good health. The CDR3 runs from the conserved cysteine through the conserved F or W. A D gene is named only where the DNA matches it firmly. A row's size may be missing; if present it is once, few, many or a size class.

abundance,j_gene,v_gene,len,d_gene,CDR3aa,CDR3nt
.,TRBJ1-2,TRBV27,16,.,CASSLRGLAFNYGYTF,TGTGCCAGCAGTTTAAGGGGCCTGGCCTTTAACTATGGCTACACCTTC
.,TRBJ1-1,TRBV10-1,16,TRBD1,CARGKDRSFRNTEAFF,TGCGCCAGGGGCAAGGACAGGTCTTTTAGGAACACTGAAGCTTTCTTT
.,TRBJ2-7,TRBV6-2/TRBV6-3,11,.,CASSPKGEQYF,TGTGCCAGCAGCCCGAAGGGCGAGCAGTACTTC
.,TRBJ2-2,TRBV19,17,.,CASSPLPPGLAPGELFF,TGTGCCAGTAGTCCGCTGCCTCCAGGACTGGCCCCTGGGGAGCTGTTTTTT
.,TRBJ2-3,TRBV3-1/TRBV3-2,18,TRBD2,CASSQRGGLAGEADTQYF,TGTGCCAGCAGCCAAAGAGGGGGACTAGCGGGAGAAGCGGATACGCAGTATTTT
.,TRBJ2-5,TRBV21-1,10,.,CASSKARQYF,TGTGCCAGCAGCAAAGCCCGGCAGTACTTC
.,TRBJ1-2,TRBV15,14,.,CATSRDGRNYGYTF,TGTGCCACCAGCAGAGATGGACGCAACTATGGCTACACCTTC
.,TRBJ1-3,TRBV6-1,15,.,CASRASRNSGNTIYF,TGTGCCAGCAGAGCATCTAGGAACTCTGGAAACACCATATATTTT
.,TRBJ2-1,TRBV11-2,16,.,CASRIVGVTSGNEQFF,TGTGCCAGCAGAATAGTGGGAGTGACCTCGGGTAATGAGCAGTTCTTC
.,TRBJ2-1,TRBV12-3/TRBV12-4,11,.,CASSYRGPGVF,TGTGCCAGCAGTTACAGGGGCCCGGGGGTCTTC
.,TRBJ2-7,TRBV5-5,14,.,CASIRYLSSYEQYF,TGTGCCAGCATCCGGTACCTATCCTCCTACGAGCAGTACTTC
.,TRBJ2-7,TRBV23-1,18,.,CASSQPLEEGGGPYEQYF,TGCGCCAGCAGTCAACCCCTAGAGGAGGGGGGAGGGCCGTACGAGCAGTACTTC
.,TRBJ1-4,TRBV6-5,15,.,CASSYSGGTNEKLFF,TGTGCCAGCAGTTACTCGGGGGGGACTAATGAAAAACTGTTTTTT
.,TRBJ2-7,TRBV5-3,14,.,CARSLVGSGYEQYF,TGTGCCAGAAGCTTGGTCGGCAGTGGCTACGAGCAGTACTTC
.,TRBJ2-4,TRBV7-2,18,TRBD2,CASSPGTSGAVAKNIQYF,TGTGCCAGCAGCCCCGGGACTAGCGGGGCTGTAGCCAAAAACATTCAGTACTTC
once,TRBJ1-1,TRBV9,15,.,CASSAGLGPNTEAFF,TGTGCCAGCAGCGCTGGGCTTGGGCCAAACACTGAAGCTTTCTTT
.,TRBJ1-1,TRBV7-6,14,.,CASSRRGKNTEAFF,TGTGCCAGCAGCCGCAGGGGAAAAAACACTGAAGCTTTCTTT
.,TRBJ2-1,TRBV10-3,14,.,CAIGADTSYNEQFF,TGTGCCATCGGAGCGGACACCTCCTACAATGAGCAGTTCTTC
.,TRBJ2-7,TRBV5-1,15,TRBD2,CASSFGGGPSYEQYF,TGCGCCAGCAGCTTCGGGGGAGGGCCCTCCTACGAGCAGTACTTC
once,TRBJ2-3,TRBV2,14,TRBD2,CASVGTSGSTTQYF,TGTGCCAGCGTTGGGACTAGCGGGAGTACAACGCAGTATTTT
.,TRBJ2-2,TRBV9,15,.,CASSVAGHFTGELFF,TGTGCCAGCAGCGTAGCGGGACACTTCACCGGGGAGCTGTTTTTT
.,TRBJ1-2,TRBV6-5,10,.,CASERYGYTF,TGTGCCAGCGAGAGGTATGGCTACACCTTC
.,TRBJ2-5,TRBV7-9,14,.,CASSPAGWQETQYF,TGTGCCAGCAGCCCGGCGGGTTGGCAAGAGACCCAGTACTTC
once,TRBJ1-2,TRBV12-3/TRBV12-4,12,.,CASSPGNYGYTF,TGTGCCAGCAGCCCAGGGAACTATGGCTACACCTTC
.,TRBJ2-4,TRBV6-4,10,.,CAGCRDIQYF,TGTGCCGGCTGTCGAGACATTCAGTACTTC
.,TRBJ1-1,TRBV11-2,16,TRBD1,CASSAGDWDRGTEAFF,TGTGCCAGCAGCGCCGGGGACTGGGACAGGGGGACTGAAGCTTTCTTT
.,TRBJ2-6,TRBV5-1,18,.,CASSSGAGSYAGANVLTF,TGCGCCAGCAGCTCGGGGGCCGGCTCCTACGCTGGGGCCAACGTCCTGACTTTC
.,TRBJ2-1,TRBV29-1,18,.,CSVEGTYDPGSTREEQFF,TGCAGCGTTGAGGGTACCTACGATCCAGGGTCTACAAGAGAAGAGCAGTTCTTC
.,TRBJ2-1,TRBV29-1,12,TRBD2,CSATGTSAEQFF,TGCAGCGCCACGGGGACTAGCGCTGAGCAGTTCTTC
.,TRBJ1-2,TRBV4-1,16,.,CASSQGDTGGNYGYTF,TGCGCCAGCAGCCAAGGAGATACAGGTGGAAACTATGGCTACACCTTC
once,TRBJ2-5,TRBV5-1,13,.,CASSAAIRETQYF,TGCGCCAGCAGTGCGGCAATTCGTGAGACCCAGTACTTC
.,TRBJ1-5,TRBV30,13,.,CAWSVGVEQPQHF,TGTGCCTGGAGTGTGGGGGTTGAGCAGCCCCAGCATTTT
.,TRBJ1-1,TRBV2,14,.,CASSEWSGNTEAFF,TGTGCCAGCAGTGAGTGGTCCGGGAACACTGAAGCTTTCTTT
.,TRBJ2-7,TRBV7-2,12,.,CASSRDSLEQYF,TGTGCCAGCAGCCGGGACTCCTTAGAGCAGTACTTC
.,TRBJ2-5,TRBV2,14,.,CASKVGGFSETQYF,TGTGCCAGCAAGGTGGGGGGATTCTCGGAGACCCAGTACTTC
.,TRBJ2-3,TRBV11-2,12,.,CASSLGFQTQYF,TGTGCCAGCAGCTTAGGCTTCCAAACGCAGTATTTT
.,TRBJ2-2,TRBV18,16,TRBD1,CASSPTGTGGTGELFF,TGTGCCAGCTCACCCACCGGGACAGGGGGCACCGGGGAGCTGTTTTTT
.,TRBJ2-3,TRBV6-1,14,.,CASSEAGSTDTQYF,TGTGCCAGCAGTGAAGCGGGGAGCACAGATACGCAGTATTTT
.,TRBJ2-7,TRBV4-1,15,.,CASSQRGPSSYEQYF,TGCGCCAGCAGCCAACGGGGCCCTAGCTCCTACGAGCAGTACTTC
.,TRBJ2-5,TRBV7-8,16,TRBD1,CASSLRTGQGVETQYF,TGTGCCAGCAGCTTAAGAACAGGGCAGGGGGTAGAGACCCAGTACTTC
.,TRBJ1-2,TRBV28,13,.,CASNPPDSYGYTF,TGTGCCAGCAATCCCCCGGACAGCTATGGCTACACCTTC
.,TRBJ1-1,TRBV28,14,TRBD1,CASRTHRGGTEAFF,TGTGCCAGCAGAACCCACAGGGGGGGAACTGAAGCTTTCTTT
.,TRBJ1-3,TRBV12-3/TRBV12-4,13,.,CASSSGGRNTIYF,TGTGCCAGCAGTTCCGGGGGTAGAAACACCATATATTTT
.,TRBJ1-1,TRBV28,14,.,CASSLHRANTEAFF,TGTGCCAGCAGTTTGCACAGGGCCAACACTGAAGCTTTCTTT
once,TRBJ2-3,TRBV2,16,TRBD1,CASRRGQATITDTQYF,TGTGCCAGCAGGAGGGGGCAGGCGACCATCACAGATACGCAGTATTTT
.,TRBJ2-1,TRBV19,13,.,CATNHQGSNEQFF,TGTGCCACCAACCACCAAGGGAGCAATGAGCAGTTCTTC
.,TRBJ2-7,TRBV11-2,13,.,CASSLDAAYEQYF,TGTGCCAGCAGCTTAGACGCCGCTTACGAGCAGTACTTC
.,TRBJ2-7,TRBV7-9,17,TRBD1,CASSDHPGGARAYEQYF,TGTGCCAGCAGCGATCACCCAGGGGGCGCAAGGGCCTACGAGCAGTACTTC
.,TRBJ1-1,TRBV6-5,12,.,CASSTHRAEAFF,TGTGCCAGCAGTACCCACAGGGCCGAAGCTTTCTTT
.,TRBJ2-5,TRBV4-2,14,.,CASSQRDYQETQYF,TGTGCCAGCAGCCAGCGGGACTACCAAGAGACCCAGTACTTC
.,TRBJ2-1,TRBV9,14,.,CASSVDGRGNEQFF,TGTGCCAGCAGCGTAGACGGGAGAGGAAATGAGCAGTTCTTC
.,TRBJ2-1,TRBV7-2,17,.,CASSSIRGRTSYNEQFF,TGTGCCAGCAGCTCAATCCGGGGGAGAACCTCCTACAATGAGCAGTTCTTC
.,TRBJ1-1,TRBV10-3,13,.,CATLGQGDTEAFF,TGTGCCACGTTGGGGCAGGGCGACACTGAAGCTTTCTTT
few,TRBJ1-1,TRBV7-2,13,.,CASKSPQGTEAFF,TGTGCCAGCAAATCTCCCCAAGGGACAGAAGCTTTCTTT